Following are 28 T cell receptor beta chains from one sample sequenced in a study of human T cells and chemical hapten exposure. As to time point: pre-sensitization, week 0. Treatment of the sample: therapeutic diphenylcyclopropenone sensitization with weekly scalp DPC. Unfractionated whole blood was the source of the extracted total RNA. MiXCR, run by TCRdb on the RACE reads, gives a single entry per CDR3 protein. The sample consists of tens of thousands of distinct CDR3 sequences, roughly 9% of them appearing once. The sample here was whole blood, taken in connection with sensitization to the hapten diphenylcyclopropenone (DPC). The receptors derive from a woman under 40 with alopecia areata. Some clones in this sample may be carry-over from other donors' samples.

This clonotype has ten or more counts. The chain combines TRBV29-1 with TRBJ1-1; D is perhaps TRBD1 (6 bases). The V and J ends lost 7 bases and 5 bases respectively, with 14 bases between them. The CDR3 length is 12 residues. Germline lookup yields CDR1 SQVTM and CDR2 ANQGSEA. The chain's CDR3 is CSALQGFTEAFF. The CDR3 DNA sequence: TGCAGCGCTCTACAGGGATTTACTGAAGCTTTCTTT.

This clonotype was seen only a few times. In nucleotides, the CDR3 is TGCGCCAGCACCGACCTAAACATGAAAAGACAGGGAGACTATGGCTACACCTTC. It codes for CASTDLNMKRQGDYGYTF. This rearrangement joins TRBV5-1 to TRBJ1-2; 7 bases agree with TRBD1. The ends lost 6 bases at V and 3 bases at J; junction bases unmatched: 20. Germline V gives CDR1 SGHRS, CDR2 YFSETQ. There are 18 residues in the CDR3.

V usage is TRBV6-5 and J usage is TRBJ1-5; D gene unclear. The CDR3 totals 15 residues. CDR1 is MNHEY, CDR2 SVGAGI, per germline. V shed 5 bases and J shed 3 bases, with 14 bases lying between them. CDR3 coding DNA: TGTGCCAGCAGTCCTCTCATTACCTCCAATCAGCCCCAGCATTTT. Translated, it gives CASSPLITSNQPQHF.

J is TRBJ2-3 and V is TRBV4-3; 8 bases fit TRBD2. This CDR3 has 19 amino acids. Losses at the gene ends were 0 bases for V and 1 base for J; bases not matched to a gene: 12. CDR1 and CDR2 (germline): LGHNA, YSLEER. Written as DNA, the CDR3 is TGCGCCAGCAGCCAAGACGCCTCGCGTACTAGCGGTCGCACAGATACGCAGTATTTT. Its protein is CASSQDASRTSGRTDTQYF.

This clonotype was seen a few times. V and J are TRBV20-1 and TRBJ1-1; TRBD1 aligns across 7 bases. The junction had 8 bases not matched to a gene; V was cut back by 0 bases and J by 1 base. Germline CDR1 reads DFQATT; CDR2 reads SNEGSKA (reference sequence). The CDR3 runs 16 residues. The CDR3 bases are TGCAGTGCTAGAGATCTTCGGGGACAGCGGAACACTGAAGCTTTCTTT. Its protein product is CSARDLRGQRNTEAFF.

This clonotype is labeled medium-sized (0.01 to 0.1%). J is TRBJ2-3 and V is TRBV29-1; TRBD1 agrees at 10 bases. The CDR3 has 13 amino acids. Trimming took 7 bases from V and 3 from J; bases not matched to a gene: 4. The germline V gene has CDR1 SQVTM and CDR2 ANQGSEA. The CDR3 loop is CSGGTGVTDTQYF. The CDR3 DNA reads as TGCAGCGGTGGGACAGGGGTGACAGATACGCAGTATTTT.

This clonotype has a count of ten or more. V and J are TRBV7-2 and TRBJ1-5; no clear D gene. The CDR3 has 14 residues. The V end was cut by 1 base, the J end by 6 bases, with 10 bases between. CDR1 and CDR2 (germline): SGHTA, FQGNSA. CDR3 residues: CASSLVMGPQPQHF. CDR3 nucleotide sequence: TGTGCCAGCAGCTTAGTTATGGGCCCTCAGCCCCAGCATTTT.

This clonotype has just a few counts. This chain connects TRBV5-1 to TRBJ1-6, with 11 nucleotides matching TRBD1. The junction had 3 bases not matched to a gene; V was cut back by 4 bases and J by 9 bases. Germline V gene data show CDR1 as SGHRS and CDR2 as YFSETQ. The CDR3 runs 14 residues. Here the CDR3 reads CASSLGQGVSPLHF. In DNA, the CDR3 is TGCGCCAGCAGCCTGGGACAGGGGGTTTCACCCCTCCACTTT.

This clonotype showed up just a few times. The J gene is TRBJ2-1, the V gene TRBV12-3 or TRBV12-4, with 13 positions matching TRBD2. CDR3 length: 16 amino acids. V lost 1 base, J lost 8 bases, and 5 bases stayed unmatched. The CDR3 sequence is CASSLVGLAGIDEQFF. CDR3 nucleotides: TGTGCCAGCAGTTTAGTGGGACTAGCGGGGATCGATGAGCAGTTCTTC.

The DNA for the CDR3 is TGCGCCAGCAGCTTGGGATTCGGGACTGGGGCCAACGTCCTGACTTTC. It translates to CASSLGFGTGANVLTF. The chain employs TRBV5-1 and TRBJ2-6, with D perhaps TRBD2 (5 bases). The germline V gene encodes CDR1 SGHRS and CDR2 YFSETQ. V was clipped by 0 bases and J by 2 bases, with 9 bases between them. The CDR3 totals 16 residues. The full variable domain, its missing parts supplied by reference TRBV5-1 and TRBJ2-6, is KAGVTQTPRYLIKTRGQQVTLSCSPISGHRSVSWYQQTPGQGLQFLFEYFSETQRNKGNFPGRFSGRQFSNSRSEMNVSTLELGDSALYLCASSLGFGTGANVLTFGAGSRLTVL.

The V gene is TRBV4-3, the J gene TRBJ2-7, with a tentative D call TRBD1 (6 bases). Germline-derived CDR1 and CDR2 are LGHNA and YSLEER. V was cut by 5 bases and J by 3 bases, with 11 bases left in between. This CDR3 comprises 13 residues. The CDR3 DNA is TGCGCCAGCAGCAGAGGGACATTCTACGAGCAGTACTTC. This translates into CASSRGTFYEQYF.

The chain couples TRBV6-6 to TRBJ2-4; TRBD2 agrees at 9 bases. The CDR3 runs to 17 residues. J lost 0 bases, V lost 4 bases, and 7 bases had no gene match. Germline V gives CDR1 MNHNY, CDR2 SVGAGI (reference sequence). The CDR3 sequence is CASSSGGLAQAKNIQYF. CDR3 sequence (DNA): TGTGCCAGCAGTTCCGGGGGACTAGCCCAAGCCAAAAACATTCAGTACTTC.

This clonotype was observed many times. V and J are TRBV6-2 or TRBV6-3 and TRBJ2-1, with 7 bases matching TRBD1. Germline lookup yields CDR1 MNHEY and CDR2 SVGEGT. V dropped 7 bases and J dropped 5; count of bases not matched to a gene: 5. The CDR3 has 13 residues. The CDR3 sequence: CASNLGTDNEQFF. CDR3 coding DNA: TGTGCCAGCAACCTAGGGACAGACAATGAGCAGTTCTTC.

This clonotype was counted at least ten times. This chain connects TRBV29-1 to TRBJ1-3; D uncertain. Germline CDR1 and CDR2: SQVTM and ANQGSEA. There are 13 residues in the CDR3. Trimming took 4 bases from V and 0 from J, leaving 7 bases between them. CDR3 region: CSVVLTSGNTIYF. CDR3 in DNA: TGCAGCGTTGTCCTGACCTCTGGAAACACCATATATTTT.

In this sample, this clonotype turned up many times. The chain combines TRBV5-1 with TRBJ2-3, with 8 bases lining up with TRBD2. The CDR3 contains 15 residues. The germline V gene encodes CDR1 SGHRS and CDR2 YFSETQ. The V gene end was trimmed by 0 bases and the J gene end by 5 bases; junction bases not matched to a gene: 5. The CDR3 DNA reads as TGCGCCAGCAGCTTGGGAAGACTAGCGCAAGATACGCAGTATTTT. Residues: CASSLGRLAQDTQYF.

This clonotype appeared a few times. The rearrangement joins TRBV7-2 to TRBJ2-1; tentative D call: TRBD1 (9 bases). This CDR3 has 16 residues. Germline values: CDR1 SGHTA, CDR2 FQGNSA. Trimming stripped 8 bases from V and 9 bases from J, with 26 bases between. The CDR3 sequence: CASARSGTGTLSEQFF. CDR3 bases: TGTGCCAGCGCACGTAGCGGGACAGGGACTTTGAGTGAGCAGTTCTTC.

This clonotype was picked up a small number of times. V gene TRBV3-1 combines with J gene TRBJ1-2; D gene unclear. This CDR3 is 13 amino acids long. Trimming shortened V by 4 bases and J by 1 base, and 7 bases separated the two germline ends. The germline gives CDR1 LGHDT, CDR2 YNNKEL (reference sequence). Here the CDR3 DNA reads TGTGCCAGCAGCCGCGAGGTTAACTATGGCTACACCTTC. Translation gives CASSREVNYGYTF.

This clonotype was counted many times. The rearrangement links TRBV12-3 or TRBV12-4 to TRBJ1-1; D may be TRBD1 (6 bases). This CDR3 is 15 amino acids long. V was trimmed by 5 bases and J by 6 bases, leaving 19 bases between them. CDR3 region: CASSGMGAGSAEAFF. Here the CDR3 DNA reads TGTGCCAGCAGTGGCATGGGGGCTGGGTCCGCTGAAGCTTTCTTT.

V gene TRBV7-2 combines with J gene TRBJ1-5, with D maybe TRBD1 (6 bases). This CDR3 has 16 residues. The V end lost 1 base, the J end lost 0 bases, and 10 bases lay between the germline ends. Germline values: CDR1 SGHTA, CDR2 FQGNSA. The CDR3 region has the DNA TGTGCCAGCAGCTTAGGTGACAGGATTAGCAATCAGCCCCAGCATTTT. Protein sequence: CASSLGDRISNQPQHF.

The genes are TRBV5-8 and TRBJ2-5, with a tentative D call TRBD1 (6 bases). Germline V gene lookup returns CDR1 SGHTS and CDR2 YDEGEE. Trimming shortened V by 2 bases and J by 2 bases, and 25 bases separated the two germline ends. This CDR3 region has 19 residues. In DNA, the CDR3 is TGTGCCAGCAGCTTCGGATCGTTAACTGGGGGCTCGGGGCAAGAGACCCAGTACTTC. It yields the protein CASSFGSLTGGSGQETQYF.

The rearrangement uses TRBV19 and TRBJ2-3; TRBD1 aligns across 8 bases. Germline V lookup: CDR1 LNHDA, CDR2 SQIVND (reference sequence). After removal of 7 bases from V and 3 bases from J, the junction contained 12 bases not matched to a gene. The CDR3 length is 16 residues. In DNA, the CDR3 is TGTGCCAGTACTCCGACCCCCAGGGGGCCGACAGATACGCAGTATTTT. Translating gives CASTPTPRGPTDTQYF. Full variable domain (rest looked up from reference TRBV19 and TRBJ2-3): DGGITQSPKYLFRKEGQNVTLSCEQNLNHDAMYWYRQDPGQGLRLIYYSQIVNDFQKGDIAEGYSVSREKKESFPLTVTSAQKNPTAFYLCASTPTPRGPTDTQYFGPGTRLTVL.

The CDR3 region has the DNA TGTGCCAGCAGTTTAACGACAGAAGAGACCCAGTACTTC. Amino acids: CASSLTTEETQYF. The gene calls are TRBV12-3 or TRBV12-4 and TRBJ2-5; D possibly corresponds to TRBD1 (5 bases). This CDR3 spans 13 amino acids. V gave up 2 bases and J gave up 3 bases, with 7 bases separating them.

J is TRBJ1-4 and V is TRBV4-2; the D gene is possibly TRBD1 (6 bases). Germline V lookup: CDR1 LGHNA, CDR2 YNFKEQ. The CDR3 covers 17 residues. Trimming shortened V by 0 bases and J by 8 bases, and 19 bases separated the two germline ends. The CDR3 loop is CASSQEAPGQAQEKLFF. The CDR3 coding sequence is TGTGCCAGCAGCCAAGAGGCTCCGGGACAAGCACAGGAAAAACTGTTTTTT.

The CDR3 DNA is TGCAGTGCTTTCCCGTGGGCCTTTAACTATGGCTACACCTTC. This gives the protein CSAFPWAFNYGYTF. The genes are TRBV20-1 and TRBJ1-2; D not resolved. The germline V gene has CDR1 DFQATT and CDR2 SNEGSKA (reference sequence). V shed 5 bases and J shed 1 base, with 14 bases lying between them. The length of the CDR3 is 14 residues.

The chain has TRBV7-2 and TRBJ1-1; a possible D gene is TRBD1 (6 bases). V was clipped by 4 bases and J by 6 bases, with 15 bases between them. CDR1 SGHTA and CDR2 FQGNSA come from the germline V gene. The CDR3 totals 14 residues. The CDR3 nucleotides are TGTGCCAGCAGCTCAACAGGGAGGGATCCTGAAGCTTTCTTT. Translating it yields CASSSTGRDPEAFF.

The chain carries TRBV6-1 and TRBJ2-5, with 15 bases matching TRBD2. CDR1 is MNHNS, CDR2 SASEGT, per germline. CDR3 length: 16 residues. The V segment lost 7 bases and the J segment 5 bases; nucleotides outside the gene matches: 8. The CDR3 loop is CASTPVGLAGGETQYF. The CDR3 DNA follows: TGTGCCAGCACCCCCGTTGGACTAGCGGGGGGGGAGACCCAGTACTTC.

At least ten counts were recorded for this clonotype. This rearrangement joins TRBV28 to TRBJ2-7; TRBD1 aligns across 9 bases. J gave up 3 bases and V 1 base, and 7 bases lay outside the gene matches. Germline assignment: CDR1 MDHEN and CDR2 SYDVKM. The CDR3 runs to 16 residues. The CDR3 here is CASSLLGRDRVYEQYF. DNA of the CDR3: TGTGCCAGCAGTTTATTAGGCCGGGACAGGGTCTACGAGCAGTACTTC.

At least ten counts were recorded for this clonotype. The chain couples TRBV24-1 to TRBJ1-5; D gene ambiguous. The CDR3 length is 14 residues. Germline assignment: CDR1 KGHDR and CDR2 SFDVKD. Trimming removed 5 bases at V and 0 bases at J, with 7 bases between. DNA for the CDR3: TGTGCCACCAGTGGCCGATCTAGCAATCAGCCCCAGCATTTT. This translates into CATSGRSSNQPQHF.